This T cell receptor beta chain was retrieved from a study of CD8+CD57+ T cells in acquired aplastic anemia. On the study more broadly: Sorted CD4+ and CD8+ cell DNA averaged about 3 ug. Study findings and constraints: Both patients and controls carried the same twenty-nine CD8+ CDR3 sequences.

The template used for profiling TCR beta VDJ and CDR3 was genomic DNA. TCRdb redid the calling of the reads with MiXCR, one entry per CDR3 protein. The sample gives around 180,000 distinct CDR3 sequences, 48% of which show up once; 10% to 15% is in the top ten. A remark on this clonotype: Its antigen is undetermined.

V was shortened by 4 bases and J by 4 bases, with 16 bases between the two germline ends. The CDR3 sequence is 15 residues long. Germline CDR1 SNHLY, CDR2 FYNNEI. Only patients with CD8+CD57+ cell expansion on flow cytometry were chosen for sequencing. Patients, without exception, had severe acquired aplastic anemia. No patient had been given any therapy when blood was sampled. The clonotype originates from a human donor with aplastic anemia. The gene calls are TRBV2 and TRBJ1-2; D call uncertain. The sample comprised sorted CD4+, CD8+, or CD8+CD57+ T cells (not recorded which) from PBMCs. The CDR3, as DNA: TGTGCCAGCAGTGTCGTCACAGTTTTAGGCTATGGCTACACCTTC. Residues: CASSVVTVLGYGYTF.